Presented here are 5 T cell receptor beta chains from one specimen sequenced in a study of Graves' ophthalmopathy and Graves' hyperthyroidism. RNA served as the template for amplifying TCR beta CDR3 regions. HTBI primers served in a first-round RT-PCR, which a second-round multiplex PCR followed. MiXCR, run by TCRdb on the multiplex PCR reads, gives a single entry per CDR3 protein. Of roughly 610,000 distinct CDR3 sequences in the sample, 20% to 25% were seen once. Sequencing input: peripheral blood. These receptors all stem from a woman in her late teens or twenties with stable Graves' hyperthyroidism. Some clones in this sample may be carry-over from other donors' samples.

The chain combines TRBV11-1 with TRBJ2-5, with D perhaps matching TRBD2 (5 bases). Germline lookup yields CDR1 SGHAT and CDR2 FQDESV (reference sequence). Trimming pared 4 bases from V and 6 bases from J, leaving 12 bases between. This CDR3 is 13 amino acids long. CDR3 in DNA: TGTGCCAGCAGCTCGCGGACTGGGAAGACCCAGTACTTC. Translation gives CASSSRTGKTQYF.

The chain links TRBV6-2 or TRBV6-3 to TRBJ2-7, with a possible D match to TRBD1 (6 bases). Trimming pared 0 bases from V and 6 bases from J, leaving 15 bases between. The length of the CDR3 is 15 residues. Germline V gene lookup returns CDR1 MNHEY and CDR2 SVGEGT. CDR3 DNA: TGTGCCAGCAGTTACTCGACAGGATTAGGGCTCGAGCAGTACTTC. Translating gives CASSYSTGLGLEQYF.

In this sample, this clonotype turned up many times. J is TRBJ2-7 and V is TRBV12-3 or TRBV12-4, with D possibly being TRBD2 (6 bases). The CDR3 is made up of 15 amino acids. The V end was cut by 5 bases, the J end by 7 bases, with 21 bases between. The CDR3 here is CASSHGTTARGEQYF. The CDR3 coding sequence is TGTGCCAGCAGTCACGGGACCACGGCCCGGGGGGAGCAGTACTTC.

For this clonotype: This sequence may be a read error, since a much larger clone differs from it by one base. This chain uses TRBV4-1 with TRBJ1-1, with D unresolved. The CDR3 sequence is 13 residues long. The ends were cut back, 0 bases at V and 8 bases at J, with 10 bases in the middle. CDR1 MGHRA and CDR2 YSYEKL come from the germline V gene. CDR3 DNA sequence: TGCGCCAGCAGCCAAGATCAAACGATAGAAGCTTTCTTT. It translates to CASSQDQTIEAFF.

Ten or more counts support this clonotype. CDR3 bases: TGTGCCAGCAGTGGGGCTCCGCCGCAGCCCCAGCATTTT. It is translated as CASSGAPPQPQHF. The gene calls are TRBV2 and TRBJ1-5; D is ambiguous. Trimming stripped 4 bases from V and 7 bases from J, with 11 bases between. This CDR3 has 13 residues. CDR1 is SNHLY, CDR2 FYNNEI, per germline.